The clone carrying this TCR beta chain was observed a few times. What it binds is unknown. TCR alpha and TCR beta cDNA libraries carrying sample barcodes and UMIs were produced by 5'RACE using constant-segment primers. TCRdb analysed the 5' RACE reads with MiXCR anew, one entry per CDR3 protein. The sample consists of about 49,000 distinct CDR3 sequences, 25% to 30% of them appearing once. These data are taken from a study of T-cell memory formation after mild COVID-19. Overall study: TCR clustering was largely donor specific. Overall study findings and caveats: Clones shrinking between day 15 and 85 showed a balanced CD4/CD8 split, and those that grew later tilted toward CD4+. The main location of contracting CD4+ clones was CM and EM, and that of contracting CD8+ clones was EMRA.

V shed 2 bases and J shed 1 base, with 12 bases lying between them. The V gene's germline CDR1 is MDHEN and CDR2 SYDVKM. This CDR3 has 15 residues. The sample comprised PBMCs or a T cell subset sorted from them (not recorded which). The source of this sequence is a man younger than 35 who had mild COVID-19 (a few samples of this study predate the infection). Cell type and time point are not known. The chain carries TRBV28 and TRBJ2-7; a possible D gene is TRBD1 (6 bases). Here the CDR3 reads CASSLGQSESYEQYV. In nucleotides, the CDR3 is TGTGCCAGCAGTTTAGGACAGTCAGAATCCTACGAGCAGTACGTC.